Listed below are T cell receptor beta chains from one sample, sequenced in a study of cytomegalovirus exposure and HLA in healthy donors. Data came from immunoSEQ multiplex PCR; TCRdb stores just in-frame clones and leaves some out. The sample includes under 200,000 clones, around 68% of them seen just once. What was sequenced was PBMCs. Receptors originate from a man aged 35 to 55 in good health and CMV-seronegative. Each CDR3 is given with its conserved first and last residue. Fields, in order: CDR3 protein, CDR3 DNA, V gene, J gene, clone size, D gene. D genes are given only for firm matches. A clone size is listed for some rows: how often the clone was seen (once, few, many), or a class if it is expanded.

CASSPQGKNTGELFF	TGTGCCAGCAGCCCTCAGGGGAAGAACACCGGGGAGCTGTTTTTT	TRBV11-2	TRBJ2-2	-	-
CASGDESGTSGSGKYNEQFF	TGTGCCAGCGGAGATGAATCCGGGACTAGCGGGAGTGGGAAGTACAATGAGCAGTTCTTC	TRBV21-1	TRBJ2-1	-	-
CASSYVGGGEKLFF	TGTGCCAGCAGTTACGTGGGGGGGGGAGAAAAACTGTTTTTT	TRBV6-6	TRBJ1-4	few	-
CSVGVGQRGEKLFF	TGCAGCGTTGGAGTGGGGCAGCGAGGTGAAAAACTGTTTTTT	TRBV29-1	TRBJ1-4	-	-
CASSLDRGNSPLHF	TGTGCCAGCAGCTTAGACAGGGGCAATTCACCCCTCCACTTT	TRBV7-6	TRBJ1-6	few	TRBD1
CASSRRDFSYEQYF	TGTGCCAGCAGCCGTAGGGACTTCTCCTACGAGCAGTACTTC	TRBV5-4	TRBJ2-7	once	-
CASRGIPTGSGEQFF	TGCGCCAGCAGGGGGATACCCACGGGGTCCGGTGAGCAGTTCTTC	TRBV5-1	TRBJ2-1	-	-
CAGRPGQANEKLFF	TGTGCCGGACGGCCGGGACAGGCTAATGAAAAACTGTTTTTT	TRBV2	TRBJ1-4	-	TRBD1
CASSDRVTEQYF	TGTGCCAGCAGTGACAGGGTAACCGAGCAGTACTTC	TRBV2	TRBJ2-7	-	-
CAIRDRGRQPQHF	TGTGCCATCCGGGACAGGGGAAGACAGCCCCAGCATTTT	TRBV28	TRBJ1-5	-	TRBD1
CASSSQTSGGAGSYEQYF	TGTGCCAGCAGTTCCCAGACTAGCGGGGGGGCAGGGTCCTACGAGCAGTACTTC	TRBV6-8	TRBJ2-7	-	TRBD2
CASSFRSGYGYTF	TGTGCCAGCAGTTTTAGATCCGGCTATGGCTACACCTTC	TRBV27	TRBJ1-2	-	-
CASSYSRGTETQYF	TGTGCCAGCAGTTACTCGAGGGGGACGGAGACCCAGTACTTC	TRBV6-5	TRBJ2-5	few	-
CASSPSSGRGFYEQYF	TGTGCCAGCAGTCCATCTAGCGGGAGGGGATTCTACGAGCAGTACTTC	TRBV5-4	TRBJ2-7	-	TRBD2
CASSRRQGPNYGYTF	TGCGCCAGCAGTCGACGACAGGGACCTAACTATGGCTACACCTTC	TRBV23-1	TRBJ1-2	-	TRBD1
CASSLGTPSTDTQYF	TGTGCCAGCAGCTTGGGGACACCCAGCACAGATACGCAGTATTTT	TRBV7-9	TRBJ2-3	-	-
CASSQDQDRRNIQYF	TGTGCCAGCAGCCAAGATCAGGACAGGAGGAACATTCAGTACTTC	TRBV14	TRBJ2-4	once	TRBD1
CASHRDRDNSPLHF	TGTGCCTCCCACCGGGACAGGGATAATTCACCCCTCCACTTT	TRBV30	TRBJ1-6	-	TRBD1
CASSLDRNTIYF	TGTGCCAGCAGCTTGGACAGAAACACCATATATTTT	TRBV5-6	TRBJ1-3	-	-
CASSLEGTSGGWETQYF	TGTGCCAGCAGCTTAGAAGGGACTAGCGGGGGGTGGGAGACCCAGTACTTC	TRBV7-2	TRBJ2-5	-	TRBD2
CASSGATPTDTQYF	TGTGCCAGCAGCGGGGCCACACCCACAGATACGCAGTATTTT	TRBV7-9	TRBJ2-3	-	-
CASSLAQPAYEQYF	TGCGCCAGCAGCTTGGCACAGCCGGCCTACGAGCAGTACTTC	TRBV5-1	TRBJ2-7	-	-
CASSLDGRANTEAFF	TGTGCCAGCAGCTTAGATGGCAGGGCGAACACTGAAGCTTTCTTT	TRBV7-9	TRBJ1-1	-	-
CASSQDAGRVEAFF	TGCGCCAGCAGCCAAGATGCAGGGAGGGTTGAAGCTTTCTTT	TRBV4-3	TRBJ1-1	few	-
CASSVDRESSYEQYF	TGTGCCAGCAGCGTTGACAGGGAGAGCTCCTACGAGCAGTACTTC	TRBV7-9	TRBJ2-7	-	TRBD1
CASSSTGGGLTGELFF	TGCGCCAGCAGCTCAACAGGGGGCGGCCTTACCGGGGAGCTGTTTTTT	TRBV5-1	TRBJ2-2	-	TRBD1
CASSVGGLGNQPQHF	TGTGCCAGCAGTGTGGGGGGGCTCGGCAATCAGCCCCAGCATTTT	TRBV6-1	TRBJ1-5	-	-
CASSDSYGYTF	TGTGCCAGTTCGGACAGCTATGGCTACACCTTC	TRBV19	TRBJ1-2	few	-
CASSYVHRGGNTEAFF	TGTGCCAGCAGCTACGTACACAGGGGCGGGAACACTGAAGCTTTCTTT	TRBV5-6	TRBJ1-1	-	TRBD1
CAWSAQINEKLFF	TGTGCCTGGAGTGCCCAGATTAATGAAAAACTGTTTTTT	TRBV30	TRBJ1-4	-	-
CSSSLMGWGENEKLFF	TGTTCCAGCAGCCTCATGGGTTGGGGGGAGAATGAAAAACTGTTTTTT	TRBV7-9	TRBJ1-4	-	-
CASTAGQGREQYF	TGCGCCAGCACCGCGGGGCAGGGTCGCGAGCAGTACTTC	TRBV5-1	TRBJ2-7	-	-
CASSLTGMSTEAFF	TGTGCCAGCAGCTTAACGGGGATGAGCACTGAAGCTTTCTTT	TRBV7-9	TRBJ1-1	-	-
CASSPPPSGISYEQYF	TGTGCCAGCTCACCACCCCCTAGCGGGATTTCCTACGAGCAGTACTTC	TRBV18	TRBJ2-7	few	TRBD2
CASSTIQGVYGYTF	TGTGCCAGTAGTACCATACAGGGCGTCTATGGCTACACCTTC	TRBV19	TRBJ1-2	-	-
CASSLAGGYEQYF	TGTGCCAGCAGCTTGGCAGGGGGATACGAGCAGTACTTC	TRBV7-8	TRBJ2-7	-	TRBD1
CASSRGENEQFF	TGTGCCAGCAGTCGGGGGGAGAATGAGCAGTTCTTC	TRBV5-6	TRBJ2-1	many	TRBD2
CATSRDVVSETQYF	TGTGCCACCAGCAGAGATGTAGTTTCTGAGACCCAGTACTTC	TRBV15	TRBJ2-5	-	-
CASSYYVWTGASGANVLTF	TGTGCCAGCAGCTACTACGTGTGGACAGGGGCTTCTGGGGCCAACGTCCTGACTTTC	TRBV5-5	TRBJ2-6	-	TRBD1
CASSQDPWALEAFF	TGCGCCAGCAGCCAAGATCCGTGGGCCCTCGAGGCTTTCTTT	TRBV4-1	TRBJ1-1	few	-
CSSSQEYGYTF	TGTTCCAGCAGCCAAGAGTATGGCTACACCTTC	TRBV7-9	TRBJ1-2	-	-
CSAFVLGGSGTEAFF	TGCAGCGCCTTCGTTCTCGGGGGGTCGGGGACTGAAGCTTTCTTT	TRBV29-1	TRBJ1-1	-	-
CASRFRDRGHEQYF	TGTGCAAGTCGCTTTAGGGACAGGGGGCACGAGCAGTACTTC	TRBV12-2	TRBJ2-7	-	-
CASSLWGTGGGLGETQYF	TGTGCCAGCAGTCTTTGGGGGACAGGGGGTGGCCTTGGGGAGACCCAGTACTTC	TRBV7-8	TRBJ2-5	few	TRBD1
CASSEDTPTNEKLFF	TGCGCCAGCAGCGAGGACACACCAACTAATGAAAAACTGTTTTTT	TRBV5-4	TRBJ1-4	-	-
CASRAYRGSTGELFF	TGTGCCAGCAGAGCTTACAGGGGGAGCACCGGGGAGCTGTTTTTT	TRBV6-5	TRBJ2-2	few	TRBD1
CASSSGSRDTQYF	TGTGCCAGCAGTTCGGGGTCCAGAGATACGCAGTATTTT	TRBV6-6	TRBJ2-3	few	-
CASSRLSGNYGYTF	TGTGCCAGCAGTCGGTTGAGCGGGAACTATGGCTACACCTTC	TRBV27	TRBJ1-2	once	-
CSVARGLAVYNEQFF	TGCAGCGTCGCCAGGGGACTAGCGGTCTACAATGAGCAGTTCTTC	TRBV29-1	TRBJ2-1	few	TRBD2
CASSPPGGATAFF	TGTGCCAGCAGCCCTCCTGGGGGCGCGACAGCTTTCTTT	TRBV7-9	TRBJ1-1	-	-
CASSLAGTVGEAFF	TGTGCCAGCAGCTTGGCAGGGACTGTCGGTGAAGCTTTCTTT	TRBV5-4	TRBJ1-1	few	-
CASSLEGGNIQYF	TGCGCCAGCAGCCTGGAGGGGGGGAACATTCAGTACTTC	TRBV5-1	TRBJ2-4	-	-
CASSPDGVLDTQYF	TGTGCCAGCAGTCCGGACGGGGTACTAGATACGCAGTATTTT	TRBV7-6	TRBJ2-3	-	-
CASSVTGDTYNEQFF	TGTGCCAGCAGCGTAACAGGGGATACGTACAATGAGCAGTTCTTC	TRBV9	TRBJ2-1	-	TRBD1
CASSPAGENSPLHF	TGTGCCAGTAGTCCGGCAGGGGAGAATTCACCCCTCCACTTT	TRBV19	TRBJ1-6	-	-
CAWSARTGGGTYNSPLHF	TGTGCCTGGAGTGCTAGGACAGGGGGGGGGACCTATAATTCACCCCTCCACTTT	TRBV30	TRBJ1-6	-	TRBD1
CASSPGLGSSYNSPLHF	TGTGCCAGTAGCCCTGGTTTGGGGAGCTCCTATAATTCACCCCTCCACTTT	TRBV19	TRBJ1-6	-	-
CASSMPGLNTEAFF	TGTGCCAGTAGTATGCCAGGGTTGAACACTGAAGCTTTCTTT	TRBV19	TRBJ1-1	-	-
CASSPPAGVNTGELFF	TGTGCCAGCTCACCACCCGCGGGAGTAAACACCGGGGAGCTGTTTTTT	TRBV18	TRBJ2-2	-	TRBD2